The source of this T cell receptor (beta chain) is a study of T cell responses to AZD1222 COVID-19 vaccine. Whole-study context: It was second doses at about 4 or about 12 weeks that were pooled.

On this clone itself: The antigen is undetermined.

Notes on the study in general: Distributed over spike, vaccine-associated CD4 TCRs predominated at 160-218 and 743-854. Spike-specific TCR breadth and depth grew following two AZD1222 doses. Clonal diversity was possibly underestimated, and white British individuals and females predominated among donors.

V was cut by 5 bases and J by 13 bases, with 14 bases left in between. The V gene's germline CDR1 is SGHVS and CDR2 FQNEAQ. The CDR3 spans 12 residues. Repertoires were generated with immunoSEQ multiplex PCR, while TCRdb's copy carries only in-frame clones and drops some. The sample contains around 150,000 clones, around nine tenths of which appear only once. Sequences were derived from peripheral blood, sampled on day 0 of AZD1222 vaccination. The chain couples TRBV7-8 to TRBJ2-2; D not resolved. The receptor's source is an adult in good health. CDR3 sequence: CASSPSINVLFF. As DNA, the CDR3 is TGTGCCAGCAGCCCCTCAATAAACGTGCTGTTTTTT.